Presented here are 24 T cell receptor beta chains from one specimen sequenced in a study of CD8+ T cells in alopecia areata. As for treatment: oral pan-JAK inhibitor, 5-10 mg twice daily. RNA, once extracted, was reverse transcribed into cDNA for use as the sequencing template. Sequenced by immunoSEQ multiplex PCR; TCRdb stores in-frame clones only, minus some. The sample records 200,000 or so clones, less than 45% being singletons. Sequencing used CD4+ T cells sorted from blood, obtained at approximately week 37, from a patient treated with tofacitinib. These TCRs come from a human donor with alopecia areata.

This clone was found a few times. The chain carries TRBV29-1 and TRBJ1-5; D is unclear. The CDR3 has 17 amino acids. Trimming removed 8 bases at V and 1 base at J, with 24 bases between. CDR1 and CDR2 (germline): SQVTM, ANQGSEA. The CDR3 region has the DNA TGCAGCCCCCCTAATGGGGATAGAGGGAAAAGCAATCAGCCCCAGCATTTT. Its translation: CSPPNGDRGKSNQPQHF.

This clone was recorded a few times. J is TRBJ1-5 and V is TRBV4-1; D gene ambiguous. Germline V lookup: CDR1 MGHRA, CDR2 YSYEKL. V was clipped by 0 bases and J by 6 bases, with 12 bases between them. The CDR3 extends over 15 amino acids. The CDR3 region is CASSQDRGTAQPQHF. CDR3 in DNA: TGCGCCAGCAGCCAAGATCGGGGAACCGCTCAGCCCCAGCATTTT.

The chain recombines TRBV29-1 with TRBJ2-5; 8 bases are shared with TRBD2. The CDR3 sequence is 16 residues long. CDR1 SQVTM and CDR2 ANQGSEA come from the germline V gene. The V and J ends lost 5 bases and 1 base, in that order; junction bases with no gene match: 12. The CDR3 loop is CSVNSGLVATQETQYF. The CDR3 DNA is TGCAGCGTTAACTCGGGACTAGTGGCCACCCAAGAGACCCAGTACTTC.

This sequence joins TRBV7-2 and TRBJ2-5; D uncertain. The CDR3 runs 14 residues. Trimming took off 5 bases at V and 5 bases at J, with 15 bases between the two ends. Germline V gives CDR1 SGHTA, CDR2 FQGNSA. This chain's CDR3 is CASSLQPGPETQYF. The CDR3 region has the DNA TGTGCCAGCAGCCTACAGCCGGGTCCGGAGACCCAGTACTTC.

CDR3 in amino acids: CASRPAPGETQYF. DNA of the CDR3: TGTGCCAGCAGACCCGCCCCGGGAGAGACCCAGTACTTC. This chain connects TRBV7-9 to TRBJ2-5, with no clear D. In germline, CDR1 is SEHNR, CDR2 FQNEAQ (reference sequence). V lost 6 bases and J 4 bases, leaving 12 bases between the germline ends. The CDR3 length is 13 residues.

This rearrangement joins TRBV29-1 to TRBJ1-2, with D possibly matching TRBD1 (5 bases). CDR3 length equals 12 residues. The germline gives CDR1 SQVTM, CDR2 ANQGSEA. Between the trimmed V and J ends, which lost 0 bases and 8 bases, there was a span of 10 bases. The CDR3 nucleotides read TGCAGCGTTGAAGAAGGGGTGGAAGGCTACACCTTC. Amino acid sequence: CSVEEGVEGYTF.

This chain links TRBV29-1 with TRBJ2-2; D gene ambiguous. Germline values: CDR1 SQVTM, CDR2 ANQGSEA. The CDR3 consists of 15 residues. Deletions cut 6 bases from V and 0 bases from J, with 14 bases between. CDR3 protein: CSVKTATSNTGELFF. CDR3 sequence (DNA): TGCAGCGTAAAGACTGCTACTTCGAACACCGGGGAGCTGTTTTTT.

Concerning this clone itself: This sample includes further DNA sequences coding for the same CDR3. The gene calls are TRBV15 and TRBJ2-1; 7 bases align to TRBD2. Germline V gene sequence: CDR1 LNHNV, CDR2 YYDKDF (reference sequence). Trimming at V came to 0 bases and at J to 5 bases, leaving 4 bases not matched to a gene. The CDR3 covers 15 residues. The DNA for the CDR3 is TGTGCCACCAGCAGAGAGATAGCGGGCAACAATGAGCAGTTCTTC. As protein: CATSREIAGNNEQFF.

This sequence joins TRBV29-1 and TRBJ2-5; 16 nucleotides align to TRBD2. Germline V gene sequence: CDR1 SQVTM, CDR2 ANQGSEA. There are 18 residues in the CDR3. J lost 3 bases, V lost 6 bases, and 13 bases had no gene match. CDR3 amino acids: CSVQGTSGRAGDKETQYF. CDR3 coding DNA: TGCAGCGTCCAAGGGACTAGCGGGAGGGCCGGGGATAAAGAGACCCAGTACTTC.

The V and J genes are TRBV30 and TRBJ2-6, with unresolved D. Looked up from germline, CDR1 is GTSNPN and CDR2 is SVGIG (reference sequence). This CDR3 comprises 15 residues. Trimming shortened V by 4 bases and J by 4 bases, and 14 bases separated the two germline ends. In DNA, the CDR3 is TGTGCCTGGAAGGTCGGACCTTCGGGGGCCAACGTCCTGACTTTC. Its protein is CAWKVGPSGANVLTF.

V usage is TRBV9 and J usage is TRBJ2-3, with 9 positions matching TRBD2. The length of the CDR3 is 16 residues. Germline V gene sequence: CDR1 SGDLS, CDR2 YYNGEE. The V segment lost 2 bases and the J segment 0 bases; nucleotides outside the gene matches: 4. Written as DNA, the CDR3 is TGTGCCAGCAGCGTTCCTAGCGGGACTAGCACAGATACGCAGTATTTT. Protein product: CASSVPSGTSTDTQYF.

The chain employs TRBV9 and TRBJ2-1, with D unresolved. V was cut by 2 bases and J by 7 bases, with 4 bases left in between. Per the germline V gene, CDR1 is SGDLS and CDR2 is YYNGEE. The CDR3 sequence is 11 residues long. The CDR3 nucleotides are TGTGCCAGCAGCGTCAAGAATGAGCAGTTCTTC. Translated: CASSVKNEQFF.

V usage is TRBV9 and J usage is TRBJ2-2; possible D gene TRBD2, 6 bases. V shed 4 bases and J shed 2 bases, with 12 bases lying between them. Germline-derived CDR1 and CDR2 are SGDLS and YYNGEE. The CDR3 sequence is 15 residues long. The CDR3 is CASSLGTLNTGELFF. CDR3 coding DNA: TGTGCCAGCAGCCTCGGGACTTTAAACACCGGGGAGCTGTTTTTT.

The chain combines TRBV23-1 with TRBJ2-4, with 7 bases fitting TRBD1. TRBV23-1 is known as an ORF, though its function is uncertain. J gave up 1 base and V 0 bases, and 6 bases lay outside the gene matches. This CDR3 spans 17 amino acids. The CDR3 sequence is CASSQSRGGKAKNIQYF. The CDR3 bases are TGCGCCAGCAGTCAATCTCGAGGGGGCAAGGCCAAAAACATTCAGTACTTC.

This clone was seen a handful of times. The V and J genes are TRBV7-2 and TRBJ1-1; 8 nucleotides agree with TRBD1. CDR1 and CDR2 from the germline V gene are SGHTA and FQGNSA. This CDR3 comprises 15 residues. With 5 bases clipped from V and 5 bases from J, the junction kept 10 bases outside the gene matches. The CDR3 DNA is TGTGCCAGCAGCGACGGACAGGGAGGAAAGACTGAAGCTTTCTTT. This gives the protein CASSDGQGGKTEAFF.

The CDR3 DNA reads as TGCGCCAGCAGCCAAGGGACCACCCGCTATGGCTACACCTTC. Amino acid sequence: CASSQGTTRYGYTF. The chain couples TRBV4-3 to TRBJ1-2; no clear D gene. Germline lookup yields CDR1 LGHNA and CDR2 YSLEER. This CDR3 has 14 amino acids. Trimming pared 1 base from V and 4 bases from J, leaving 10 bases between.

As DNA, the CDR3 is TGCAGCGTTTGGGACAGGGGTATCGGCGGCTACACCTTC. Protein sequence: CSVWDRGIGGYTF. This chain links TRBV29-1 with TRBJ1-2; TRBD1 matches at 10 bases. Losses at the gene ends were 5 bases for V and 8 bases for J; bases not matched to a gene: 8. The CDR3 is made up of 13 amino acids. Germline loops: CDR1 SQVTM, CDR2 ANQGSEA.

This clone showed up just a few times. V is TRBV5-6 and J is TRBJ1-5; TRBD1 aligns across 9 bases. CDR3 length equals 14 residues. J lost 6 bases, V lost 4 bases, and 5 bases had no gene match. The germline gives CDR1 SGHDT, CDR2 YYEEEE. The CDR3, as DNA: TGTGCCAGCAGCAGGGACAGGGAGGTTCAGCCCCAGCATTTT. Protein product: CASSRDREVQPQHF.

The rearrangement uses TRBV27 and TRBJ2-5; 8 nucleotides match TRBD1. The CDR3 runs 15 residues. With 5 bases clipped from V and 5 bases from J, the junction kept 10 bases outside the gene matches. Germline V lookup: CDR1 MNHEY, CDR2 SMNVEV (reference sequence). CDR3 sequence (DNA): TGTGCCAGCAGTATCCGCGCAGGGGGCGTTGAGACCCAGTACTTC. This encodes CASSIRAGGVETQYF.

The genes are TRBV29-1 and TRBJ2-3; D unclear. Trimming cost V 3 bases and J 1 base, with 8 bases left between them. Germline CDR1 is SQVTM and CDR2 is ANQGSEA. The CDR3 has 13 residues. DNA for the CDR3: TGCAGCGTTGACATGGGCGGCACAGATACGCAGTATTTT. Its protein product is CSVDMGGTDTQYF.

This clone was recorded a few times. The rearrangement joins TRBV5-1 to TRBJ2-1; a weak D match, TRBD1 (5 bases). The CDR3 spans 15 residues. Trimming removed 1 base from V and 2 bases from J, with 10 bases in between. Germline CDR1 SGHRS, CDR2 YFSETQ. The CDR3 nucleotides are TGCGCCAGCAGCTTGTCCAGGGAAACCTACAATGAGCAGTTCTTC. This gives the protein CASSLSRETYNEQFF.

This chain uses TRBV30 with TRBJ2-7; D may be TRBD2 (5 bases). The germline V gene has CDR1 GTSNPN and CDR2 SVGIG (reference sequence). V lost 3 bases and J lost 2, with 11 bases in between. The CDR3 consists of 13 residues. CDR3 protein: CAWSQDYTYEQYF. CDR3 DNA sequence: TGTGCCTGGAGCCAAGACTACACCTACGAGCAGTACTTC.

This clone was observed a handful of times. V is TRBV7-9 and J is TRBJ2-2, with D hard to call. Trimming took 5 bases from V and 5 from J, leaving 6 bases between them. The CDR3 length is 12 residues. Looked up from germline, CDR1 is SEHNR and CDR2 is FQNEAQ (reference sequence). DNA of the CDR3: TGTGCCAGCAGCCTAGTAACCGGGGAGCTGTTTTTT. Amino acid sequence: CASSLVTGELFF.

The chain employs TRBV7-2 and TRBJ2-5; D is unresolved. Germline V CDR1 and CDR2: SGHTA, FQGNSA. This CDR3 region has 15 residues. The V end lost 0 bases, the J end lost 5 bases, and 13 bases lay between the germline ends. The CDR3 coding sequence is TGTGCCAGCAGCTTAGCGAGTTCAGTATGGGAGACCCAGTACTTC. Amino acids: CASSLASSVWETQYF.